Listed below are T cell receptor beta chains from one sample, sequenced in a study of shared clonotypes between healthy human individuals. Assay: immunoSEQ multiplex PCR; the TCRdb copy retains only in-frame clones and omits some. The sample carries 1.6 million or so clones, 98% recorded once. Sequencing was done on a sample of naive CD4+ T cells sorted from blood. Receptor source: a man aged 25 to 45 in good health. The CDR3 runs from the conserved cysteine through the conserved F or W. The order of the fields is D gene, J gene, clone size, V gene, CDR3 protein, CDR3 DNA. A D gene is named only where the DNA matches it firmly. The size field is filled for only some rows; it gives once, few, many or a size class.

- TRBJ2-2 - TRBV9 CASSVAGDTGELFF TGTGCCAGCAGCGTAGCTGGGGACACCGGGGAGCTGTTTTTT
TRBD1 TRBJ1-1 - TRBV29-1 CSVGGTGGTEAFF TGCAGCGTTGGAGGGACAGGTGGCACTGAAGCTTTCTTT
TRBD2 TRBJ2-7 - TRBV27 CASSSPGLGVYEQYF TGTGCCAGCAGTTCACCGGGACTAGGGGTCTACGAGCAGTACTTC
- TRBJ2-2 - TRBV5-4 CASSFGSTGELFF TGTGCCAGCAGCTTCGGCAGCACCGGGGAGCTGTTTTTT
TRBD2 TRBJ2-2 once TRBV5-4 CASRTKREGRSGELFF TGTGCCAGCAGGACAAAGCGGGAGGGCCGGTCCGGGGAGCTGTTTTTT
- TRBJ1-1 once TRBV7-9 CASSLAGNAEAFF TGTGCCAGCAGCTTAGCAGGGAACGCTGAAGCTTTCTTT
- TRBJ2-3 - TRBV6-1 CASSDLTDTQYF TGTGCCAGCAGTGACTTAACAGATACGCAGTATTTT
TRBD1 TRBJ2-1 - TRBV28 CASSATGQFFF TGTGCCAGCAGTGCGACAGGGCAGTTTTTCTTC
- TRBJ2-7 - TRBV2 CASVRGRDSYEQYF TGTGCCAGCGTGAGGGGTAGAGACTCCTACGAGCAGTACTTC
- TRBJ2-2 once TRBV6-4 CASKLEGNTGELFF TGTGCCAGCAAATTGGAGGGAAACACCGGGGAGCTGTTTTTT
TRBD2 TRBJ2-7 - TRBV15 CATSRAGGKLYEQYF TGTGCCACCAGCAGAGCGGGGGGAAAACTCTACGAGCAGTACTTC
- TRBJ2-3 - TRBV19 CASSMGGPWSDTQYF TGTGCCAGTAGTATGGGGGGGCCTTGGTCAGATACGCAGTATTTT
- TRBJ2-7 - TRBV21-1 CASSKARRGPFPYEQYF TGTGCCAGCAGCAAAGCGCGCAGGGGGCCTTTTCCCTACGAGCAGTACTTC
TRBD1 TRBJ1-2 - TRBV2 CASSATDRGTYGYTF TGTGCCAGCAGTGCGACGGACAGGGGGACGTATGGCTACACCTTC
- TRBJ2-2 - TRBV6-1 CASSIRRGATGELFF TGTGCCAGCAGCATCAGAAGGGGCGCCACCGGGGAGCTGTTTTTT
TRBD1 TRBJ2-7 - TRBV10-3 CAISGTGDEQYF TGTGCCATCAGTGGAACAGGGGACGAGCAGTACTTC
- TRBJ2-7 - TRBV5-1 CASSLGGYEQYF TGCGCCAGCAGCTTGGGGGGGTACGAGCAGTACTTC
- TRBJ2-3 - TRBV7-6 CASSLGPDLGKSTDTQYF TGTGCCAGCAGCTTAGGGCCCGATCTAGGAAAAAGCACAGATACGCAGTATTTT
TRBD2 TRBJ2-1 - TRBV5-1 CASNPGLAAYNEQFF TGCGCCAGCAATCCGGGACTAGCGGCTTACAATGAGCAGTTCTTC
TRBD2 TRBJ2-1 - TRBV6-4 CASSVTSGSNNEQFF TGTGCCAGCAGTGTGACTAGCGGGAGTAACAATGAGCAGTTCTTC
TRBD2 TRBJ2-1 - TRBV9 CASSVGRLADYNEQFF TGTGCCAGCAGCGTGGGGCGACTAGCCGATTACAATGAGCAGTTCTTC
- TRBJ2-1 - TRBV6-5 CASSPHGTWEQFF TGTGCCAGCAGTCCACATGGGACATGGGAGCAGTTCTTC
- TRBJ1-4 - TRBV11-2 CASSPGQFQNEKLFF TGTGCCAGCAGTCCCGGACAGTTTCAAAATGAAAAACTGTTTTTT
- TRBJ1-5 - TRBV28 CASRHQGREPQHF TGTGCCAGCCGACACCAGGGCCGGGAGCCCCAGCATTTT
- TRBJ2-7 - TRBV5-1 CASGEGLGGSYEQYF TGCGCCAGCGGCGAGGGGCTCGGGGGCTCCTACGAGCAGTACTTC
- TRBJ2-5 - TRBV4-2 CASSQDLGRETQYF TGTGCCAGCAGCCAAGATCTGGGGCGGGAGACCCAGTACTTC
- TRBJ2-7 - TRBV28 CASREGSYEQYF TGTGCCAGCAGAGAGGGAAGTTACGAGCAGTACTTC
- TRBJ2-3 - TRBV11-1 CASSLDLRVADTQYF TGTGCCAGCAGCTTAGATCTCAGGGTGGCCGATACGCAGTATTTT
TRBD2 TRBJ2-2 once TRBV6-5 CASSLAGVTGELFF TGTGCCAGCAGTCTAGCGGGGGTGACCGGGGAGCTGTTTTTT
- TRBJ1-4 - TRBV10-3 CAISDRVVAEKLFF TGTGCCATCAGTGATAGAGTGGTGGCGGAAAAACTGTTTTTT
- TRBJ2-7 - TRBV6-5 CASKTQGREQYF TGTGCCAGCAAAACGCAGGGGAGGGAGCAGTACTTC
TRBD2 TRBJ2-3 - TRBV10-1 CASPRLAGGDSTDTQYF TGCGCCAGCCCGAGACTAGCGGGAGGGGATAGCACAGATACGCAGTATTTT
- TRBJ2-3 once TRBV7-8 CASSFPGQNTDTQYF TGTGCCAGCAGCTTTCCGGGACAAAACACAGATACGCAGTATTTT
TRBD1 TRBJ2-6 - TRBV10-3 CAISDRGPGANVLTF TGTGCCATCAGTGACAGGGGGCCTGGGGCCAACGTCCTGACTTTC
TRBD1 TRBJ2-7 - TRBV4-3 CASSRGLRDTSLFSYEQYF TGCGCCAGCAGCAGGGGGCTCCGGGACACCAGCCTATTTAGCTACGAGCAGTACTTC
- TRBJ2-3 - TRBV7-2 CASSLMGGLYTDTQYF TGTGCCAGCAGCCTCATGGGGGGACTCTACACAGATACGCAGTATTTT
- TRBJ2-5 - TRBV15 CATSKHSKQETQYF TGTGCCACCAGCAAGCACAGTAAACAAGAGACCCAGTACTTC
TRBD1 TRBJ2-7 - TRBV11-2 CASSLGQAGSEQYF TGTGCCAGCAGCCTTGGACAGGCCGGCAGCGAGCAGTACTTC
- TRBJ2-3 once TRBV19 CASSLADTQYF TGTGCCAGTAGTCTGGCCGATACGCAGTATTTT
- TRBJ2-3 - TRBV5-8 CASSLGRHGIPDTQYF TGTGCCAGCAGCTTGGGCAGGCACGGGATACCGGATACGCAGTATTTT
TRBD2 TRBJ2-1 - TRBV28 CASSPRAGDFYNEQFF TGTGCCAGCAGCCCCAGAGCGGGAGACTTCTACAATGAGCAGTTCTTC
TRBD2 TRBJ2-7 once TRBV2 CASTGGGGTYEQYF TGTGCCAGCACCGGTGGGGGGGGAACCTACGAGCAGTACTTC
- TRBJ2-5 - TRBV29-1 CSVGLGSIPGETQYF TGCAGCGTTGGGTTAGGGTCGATCCCGGGAGAGACCCAGTACTTC
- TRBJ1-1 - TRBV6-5 CASSYTTGGSEEAFF TGTGCCAGCAGTTACACTACCGGGGGGTCTGAGGAAGCTTTCTTT
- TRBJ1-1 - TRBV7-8 CASSLGGGTEAFF TGTGCCAGCAGCTTAGGGGGGGGCACTGAAGCTTTCTTT
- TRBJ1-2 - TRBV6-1 CASSEPGASAYGYTF TGTGCCAGCAGTGAACCAGGGGCGTCGGCCTATGGCTACACCTTC
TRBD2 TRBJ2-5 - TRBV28 CASSLVVAGFQETQYF TGTGCCAGCAGTTTGGTGGTAGCGGGCTTCCAAGAGACCCAGTACTTC
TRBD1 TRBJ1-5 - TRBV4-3 CASSQDPVGTVSNQPQHF TGCGCCAGCAGCCAAGACCCGGTAGGGACAGTTAGCAATCAGCCCCAGCATTTT
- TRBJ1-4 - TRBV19 CASSSRLNEKLFF TGTGCCAGTAGTTCACGCCTGAATGAAAAACTGTTTTTT
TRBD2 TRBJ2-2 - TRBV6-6 CASSYRTSGRTGELFF TGTGCCAGCAGTTACCGGACTAGCGGGCGCACCGGGGAGCTGTTTTTT
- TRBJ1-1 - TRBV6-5 CASIGTLYTEAFF TGTGCCAGCATCGGGACACTATACACTGAAGCTTTCTTT
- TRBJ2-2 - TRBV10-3 CAISEAAGGNTGELFF TGTGCCATCAGTGAAGCTGCGGGCGGAAACACCGGGGAGCTGTTTTTT
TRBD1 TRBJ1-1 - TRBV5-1 CASSTQGGVNTEAFF TGCGCCAGCAGCACCCAGGGGGGGGTGAACACTGAAGCTTTCTTT